This passage covers 4 T cell receptor beta chains from one sample sequenced in a study of identical twins. TCRdb recomputed calls from the 5' RACE reads with MiXCR, one row per CDR3 protein. The sample carries roughly 470,000 distinct CDR3 sequences, roughly an eighth recorded once. These data also featured in a second study, about yellow fever vaccine responses in identical twins.

Source material: CD4+ T cells sorted from blood. These receptors were collected from a young woman in good health.

This clonotype was observed a handful of times. The V and J genes are TRBV18 and TRBJ2-1; D not resolved. V gave up 2 bases and J gave up 3 bases, with 11 bases separating them. The CDR3 length is 15 residues. CDR1 and CDR2 (germline): KGHSH, LQKENI. The CDR3 sequence is CASSPGPSFYNEQFF. The CDR3 bases are TGTGCCAGCTCACCAGGGCCATCGTTCTACAATGAGCAGTTCTTC.

This clonotype was observed a handful of times. J is TRBJ2-7 and V is TRBV7-2; 8 bases agree with TRBD1. J gave up 7 bases and V 0 bases, and 11 bases lay outside the gene matches. Germline assignment: CDR1 SGHTA and CDR2 FQGNSA. This CDR3 has 16 amino acids. CDR3 in amino acids: CASSLASGQGAGEQYF. The CDR3 DNA reads TGTGCCAGCAGCTTAGCGAGTGGTCAGGGGGCAGGGGAGCAGTACTTC.

The V and J genes are TRBV4-1 and TRBJ2-1; 9 bases are shared with TRBD1. V lost 3 bases and J lost 6; bases outside the gene matches: 9. From germline, CDR1 is MGHRA and CDR2 YSYEKL. The CDR3 extends over 16 amino acids. Here the CDR3 reads CASSQTGGVGVNEQFF. The CDR3 nucleotides read TGCGCCAGCAGCCAGACAGGGGGAGTGGGGGTCAATGAGCAGTTCTTC.

This clonotype was observed many times. The V call is TRBV5-6, the J call TRBJ2-1; 10 bases line up with TRBD2. Germline V lookup: CDR1 SGHDT, CDR2 YYEEEE. The V gene end was trimmed by 0 bases and the J gene end by 6 bases; junction bases not matched to a gene: 3. The CDR3 extends over 15 amino acids. In DNA form, the CDR3 reads TGTGCCAGCAGCTTGGGGACTAGCGGCCGCAATGAGCAGTTCTTC. Amino acids: CASSLGTSGRNEQFF.